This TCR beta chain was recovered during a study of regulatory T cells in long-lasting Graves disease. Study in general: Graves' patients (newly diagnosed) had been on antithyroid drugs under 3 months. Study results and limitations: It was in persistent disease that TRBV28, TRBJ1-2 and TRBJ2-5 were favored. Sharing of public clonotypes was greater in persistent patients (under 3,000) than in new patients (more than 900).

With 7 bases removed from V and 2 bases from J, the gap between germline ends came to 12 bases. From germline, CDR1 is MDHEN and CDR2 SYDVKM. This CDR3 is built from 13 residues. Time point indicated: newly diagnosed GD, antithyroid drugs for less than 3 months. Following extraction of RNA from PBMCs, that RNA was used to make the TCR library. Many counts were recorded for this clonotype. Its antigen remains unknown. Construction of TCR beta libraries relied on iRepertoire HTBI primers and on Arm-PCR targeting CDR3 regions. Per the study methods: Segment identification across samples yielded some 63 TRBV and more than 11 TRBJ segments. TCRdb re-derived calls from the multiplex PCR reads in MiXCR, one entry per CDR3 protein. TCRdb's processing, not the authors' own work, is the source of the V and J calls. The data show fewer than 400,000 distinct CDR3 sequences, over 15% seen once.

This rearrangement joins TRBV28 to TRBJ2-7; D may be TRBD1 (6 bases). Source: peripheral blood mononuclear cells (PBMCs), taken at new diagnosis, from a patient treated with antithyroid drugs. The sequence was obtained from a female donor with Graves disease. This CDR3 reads CASTPGTPYEQYF. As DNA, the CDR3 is TGTGCCAGCACCCCCGGGACACCCTACGAGCAGTACTTC. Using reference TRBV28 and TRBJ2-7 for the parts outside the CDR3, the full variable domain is DVKVTQSSRYLVKRTGEKVFLECVQDMDHENMFWYRQDPGLGLRLIYFSYDVKMKEKGDIPEGYSVSREKKERFSLILESASTNQTSMYLCASTPGTPYEQYFGPGTRLTVT.